This T cell receptor beta chain was recorded in a study of Ad26.COV2.S vaccination and SARS-CoV-2 variants. The CDR3 is made up of 16 amino acids. Trimming took off 1 base at V and 4 bases at J, with 14 bases between the two ends. Germline lookup yields CDR1 SGHTA and CDR2 FQGNSA. Treatment denoted: roughly 20 received Ad26.COV2.S at low or high dose, single or two shots; a few received placebo; per-sample allocation not given. Samples were taken on day 63 after the first vaccine or placebo injection. Produced via immunoSEQ multiplex PCR; TCRdb's table is partial and in-frame only. The top ten hold around 4.5% of the sample, which has some 450,000 clones, around 91% seen once.

Specimen: peripheral blood, collected in a trial of Ad26.COV2.S vaccine versus placebo. The V gene is TRBV7-2, the J gene TRBJ1-5; D not certain. The clonotype originates from a person aged 18-60 years who received the Ad26.COV2.S COVID-19 vaccine or a placebo. DNA of the CDR3: TGTGCCAGCAGCTTAGTCGGGTCTCCCGGGAATCAGCCCCAGCATTTT. Translated: CASSLVGSPGNQPQHF. The whole variable domain, remainder taken from reference TRBV7-2 and TRBJ1-5, is GAGVSQSPSNKVTEKGKDVELRCDPISGHTALYWYRQSLGQGLEFLIYFQGNSAPDKSGLPSDRFSAERTGGSVSTLTIQRTQQEDSAVYLCASSLVGSPGNQPQHFGDGTRLSIL.